The 14 T cell receptor beta chains presented below share a single source sample, sequenced in a study of blood T cell repertoires in COVID-19. The assay was immunoSEQ multiplex PCR, and TCRdb's table has in-frame clones only and misses some. The sample records 300,000 or so clones, about nine tenths being singletons. Sequenced material: peripheral blood. The receptors come from a woman younger than 45 with COVID-19, enrolled during active disease.

The V gene is TRBV19, the J gene TRBJ2-7; 8 bases are shared with TRBD2. This CDR3 spans 14 amino acids. Germline V lookup: CDR1 LNHDA, CDR2 SQIVND (reference sequence). With V trimmed by 8 bases and J by 2 bases, 8 bases remained unmatched. The CDR3 DNA sequence: TGTGCCAGTTTAAGCGGGAGCGTTCCCTACGAGCAGTACTTC. As protein: CASLSGSVPYEQYF.

This chain connects TRBV27 to TRBJ1-2; D is possibly TRBD1 (6 bases). The CDR3 contains 15 residues. V was clipped by 5 bases and J by 4 bases, with 17 bases between them. The germline V gene has CDR1 MNHEY and CDR2 SMNVEV (reference sequence). CDR3 amino acids: CASSAGTQGFYGYTF. The CDR3 bases are TGTGCCAGCAGTGCCGGGACACAAGGTTTCTATGGCTACACCTTC.

The chain carries TRBV28 and TRBJ2-7, with D tentatively TRBD1 (6 bases). Germline V gene sequence: CDR1 MDHEN, CDR2 SYDVKM. V lost 3 bases, J lost 4 bases, and 22 bases lay in between. The CDR3 runs to 17 residues. As DNA, the CDR3 is TGTGCCAGCAGTTTTGCAGTAGGCAGGGGTGGCGAATACGAGCAGTACTTC. Protein: CASSFAVGRGGEYEQYF. The whole variable domain, filled in from reference TRBV28 and TRBJ2-7, reads DVKVTQSSRYLVKRTGEKVFLECVQDMDHENMFWYRQDPGLGLRLIYFSYDVKMKEKGDIPEGYSVSREKKERFSLILESASTNQTSMYLCASSFAVGRGGEYEQYFGPGTRLTVT.

The rearrangement joins TRBV25-1 to TRBJ1-2; 9 bases are a match to TRBD1. This CDR3 is built from 17 residues. Germline V gives CDR1 MGHDK, CDR2 SYGVNS. With V trimmed by 3 bases and J by 6 bases, 14 bases remained unmatched. The CDR3 reads CASSDPRTGVKGNGYTF. CDR3 nucleotide sequence: TGTGCCAGCAGTGACCCACGGACAGGGGTTAAGGGGAATGGCTACACCTTC.

A word on this clone: The junction and the germline gene differ at one end; a read error may be behind it. V and J are TRBV19 and TRBJ1-1; D is uncertain. The V gene's germline CDR1 is LNHDA and CDR2 SQIVND (reference sequence). The CDR3 covers 15 residues. CDR3: CASTIPGGVNTEAFF. The CDR3 DNA is TGTGCCAGTACTATACCCGGAGGAGTGAACACTGAAGCTTTCTTT.

This clone was seen only once. This specimen includes other DNA sequences encoding the same CDR3. The V and J genes are TRBV5-1 and TRBJ1-6; 9 bases align to TRBD1. This CDR3 region has 15 residues. V dropped 4 bases and J dropped 5; count of bases not matched to a gene: 4. From germline, CDR1 is SGHRS and CDR2 YFSETQ. The CDR3 DNA follows: TGCGCCAGCAGCCGTTGGACAGGGGATAATTCACCCCTCCACTTT. It translates to CASSRWTGDNSPLHF.

The CDR3 DNA is TGTGCCACCAGTGATTTCCGCGCGGGAGTGACAGATACGCAGTATTTT. Residues: CATSDFRAGVTDTQYF. The chain is built from TRBV24-1 and TRBJ2-3; TRBD2 matches 7 bases. The CDR3 consists of 16 residues. Unmatched junction bases numbered 6, after V lost 1 base and J lost 3 bases. The germline V gene encodes CDR1 KGHDR and CDR2 SFDVKD.

The rearrangement uses TRBV7-2 and TRBJ2-1, with D possibly TRBD1 on 5 matching bases. Trimming took 4 bases from V and 4 from J, leaving 14 bases between them. Per germline, CDR1 SGHTA and CDR2 FQGNSA. The CDR3 loop spans 15 amino acids. The CDR3 here is CASSYRGTGYNEQFF. The CDR3, as DNA: TGTGCCAGCAGCTATAGGGGAACGGGTTACAATGAGCAGTTCTTC.

The V call is TRBV29-1, the J call TRBJ2-1, with TRBD2 identical over 11 bases. V lost 1 base to trimming and J lost 3 bases; unmatched junction nucleotides: 11. The CDR3 is 18 amino acids. Germline V gene data show CDR1 as SQVTM and CDR2 as ANQGSEA. For the CDR3, the DNA is TGCAGCGTTGAAGGGGTGATAGGGACTAGCGGTTTCTACAATGAGCAGTTCTTC. Translation: CSVEGVIGTSGFYNEQFF.

The chain joins TRBV2 to TRBJ1-2; 8 bases line up with TRBD1. V shed 6 bases, J shed 7 bases, and the junction held 10 bases outside the gene matches. The CDR3 has 14 amino acids. The V gene's germline CDR1 is SNHLY and CDR2 FYNNEI. The CDR3: CASSRQGNIGGYTF. In DNA form, the CDR3 reads TGTGCCAGCAGCCGACAGGGGAACATCGGTGGCTACACCTTC.

This clone was seen a single time. The chain uses TRBV27 and TRBJ1-2, with D unclear. Trimming stripped 5 bases from V and 6 bases from J, with 10 bases between. The germline V gene has CDR1 MNHEY and CDR2 SMNVEV (reference sequence). This CDR3 region has 12 residues. DNA of the CDR3: TGTGCCAGCAGTGCGGGCTTCGATGGCTACACCTTC. Its protein is CASSAGFDGYTF.

The J gene is TRBJ2-3, the V gene TRBV27; a weak D match, TRBD1 (5 bases). The germline gives CDR1 MNHEY, CDR2 SMNVEV (reference sequence). This CDR3 contains 17 residues. V was shortened by 4 bases and J by 0 bases, with 17 bases between the two germline ends. This chain's CDR3 is CASSYLVTGHSTDTQYF. The DNA for the CDR3 is TGTGCCAGCAGTTATTTAGTCACAGGACATAGCACAGATACGCAGTATTTT.

The chain joins TRBV6-5 to TRBJ1-1; 10 nucleotides agree with TRBD1. This CDR3 has 14 amino acids. Germline CDR1 and CDR2: MNHEY and SVGAGI. The V and J ends lost 4 bases and 4 bases, in that order; junction bases with no gene match: 3. The CDR3 DNA is TGTGCCAGCAGTTCTCGGACAGGGGGCACTGAAGCTTTCTTT. Residues: CASSSRTGGTEAFF.

The V gene is TRBV3-1 (or the pseudogene TRBV3-2), the J gene TRBJ2-1; 10 bases align to TRBD1. The CDR3 spans 13 residues. V gave up 4 bases and J gave up 8 bases; unmatched junction bases: 2. Germline V gene data show CDR1 as LGHDT and CDR2 as YNNKEL (reference sequence). The CDR3 nucleotides are TGTGCCAGCAGCCTGGGACAGGGGTATGAGCAGTTCTTC. It codes for CASSLGQGYEQFF.